The clone carrying this T cell receptor (beta chain) was found many times. Its specificity is unknown. There are 16 residues in the CDR3. V was clipped by 0 bases and J by 3 bases, with 13 bases between them. Germline loops: CDR1 LGHNA, CDR2 YNFKEQ. The sample comes from a study of CD8 T cells in ankylosing spondylitis. For TCR beta, libraries came from quantitative 5'-RACE with molecular barcodes. TCRdb redid the calling of the 5' RACE reads with MiXCR, one entry per CDR3 protein. The sample includes approximately 260,000 distinct CDR3 sequences, about 9.1% of them seen just once. Findings and limits, study-wide: Disease-associated clones were reportedly significantly overrepresented in matched ankylosing spondylitis synovial fluid. Earlier authors reported some of these motif variants in reactive arthritis synovial fluid and blood. For ankylosing spondylitis blood, a TCR beta motif of about eight highly homologous variants appeared characteristic.

This chain uses TRBV4-2 with TRBJ2-3; D call uncertain. The sequence came from a male donor with ankylosing spondylitis or in good health (not recorded which). The sample was blood, either unsorted or a sorted T cell fraction (not recorded which). For the CDR3, the DNA is TGTGCCAGCAGCCAAGAAAAGGAGATCTGGACAGATACGCAGTATTTT. Translation gives CASSQEKEIWTDTQYF.